The sequence of this TCR beta chain was determined in a study of CD8+CD57+ T cells in acquired aplastic anemia. This CDR3 is 13 amino acids long. Germline CDR1 SNHLY, CDR2 FYNNEI. V lost 10 bases to trimming and J lost 1 base, with 13 bases between them. TCR beta VDJ and CDR3 profiling used genomic DNA as template. Via MiXCR, TCRdb re-called the reads, giving one row per CDR3 protein. The sample carries about 270,000 distinct CDR3 sequences, 55% to 60% recorded once. This chain links TRBV2 with TRBJ1-1; unclear D gene. This clonotype was obtained from a human donor with severe aplastic anemia or a healthy control (not recorded which). Source material: sorted CD4+, CD8+, or CD8+CD57+ T cells (not recorded which) from PBMCs. CDR3 loop: CATVGLGNTEAFF. The DNA of the CDR3 is TGTGCCACCGTGGGGTTAGGGAACACTGAAGCTTTCTTT.